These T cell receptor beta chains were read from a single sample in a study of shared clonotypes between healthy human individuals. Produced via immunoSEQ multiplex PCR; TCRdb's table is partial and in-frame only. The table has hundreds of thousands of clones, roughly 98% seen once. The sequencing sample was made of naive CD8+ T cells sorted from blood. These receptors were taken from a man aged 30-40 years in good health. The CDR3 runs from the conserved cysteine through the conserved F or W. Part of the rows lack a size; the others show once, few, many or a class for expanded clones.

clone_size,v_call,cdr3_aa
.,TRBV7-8,CASSLGSGATNEKLFF
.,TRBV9,CASSPLGTTLSYEQYF
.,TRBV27,CASSLSGTGTNTEAFF
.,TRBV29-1,CSVEDTGTEAYEQYF
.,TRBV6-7,CAIWRPRTSTLSGSTNEKLFF
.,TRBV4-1,CASSQDRGDARHQHF
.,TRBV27,CASTDGSEQYF
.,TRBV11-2,CASSLVIGREDTGELFF
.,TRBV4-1,CASSHTQGGGELFF
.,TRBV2,CASSGNEQFF
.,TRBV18,CASSQGQGHTEAFF
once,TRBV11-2,CASSSPLAGGPEETQYF
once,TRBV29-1,CSVNLPGQETLYEQYF
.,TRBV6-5,CASGFLGPQHF
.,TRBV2,CASSEAPGSSYEQYF
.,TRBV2,CASRGKREQYF